This is a list of T cell receptor beta chains from one sample in a study of OX40 agonist ivuxolimab in advanced cancers. Generated by immunoSEQ multiplex PCR, the TCRdb table keeps only in-frame clones and is missing some. The data show about 85,000 clones, around 87% seen once. The sequencing here drew on CD4+ or CD8+ T cells sorted from blood, taken in a trial of the OX40 agonist ivuxolimab. The receptors derive from an adult with an advanced solid tumor such as melanoma, head and neck, liver or kidney cancer. CDR3s include the opening cysteine and the closing phenylalanine or tryptophan. D genes are given only for firm matches. Some rows mark clone size as missing; the rest say once, few, many or name a class of expanded clone.

d_gene,abundance,v_gene,j_gene,CDR3aa,CDR3nt
-,-,TRBV19,TRBJ1-2,CASSMGARSYGYTF,TGTGCCAGTAGTATGGGGGCCCGGAGCTATGGCTACACCTTC
TRBD1,-,TRBV27,TRBJ1-2,CASSPRQGALFYGYTF,TGTGCCAGCAGTCCTAGACAGGGGGCGCTTTTCTATGGCTACACCTTC
TRBD1,-,TRBV4-1,TRBJ1-6,CASSQRAGTDNSPLHF,TGCGCCAGCAGCCAACGAGCCGGGACAGATAATTCACCCCTCCACTTT
TRBD2,-,TRBV10-1,TRBJ2-3,CASAGGNTDTQYF,TGCGCCAGCGCGGGGGGGAACACAGATACGCAGTATTTT
TRBD1,-,TRBV7-2,TRBJ1-4,CASSFDRGDEKLFF,TGTGCCAGCAGCTTTGACAGGGGAGATGAAAAACTGTTTTTT
-,-,TRBV28,TRBJ1-5,CASSLSQPGQPQHF,TGTGCCAGCAGTTTAAGCCAGCCCGGTCAGCCCCAGCATTTT
TRBD1,-,TRBV7-2,TRBJ2-2,CASSLRGTGVGGELFF,TGTGCCAGCAGCTTACGAGGGACAGGGGTAGGCGGGGAGCTGTTTTTT
-,-,TRBV20-1,TRBJ2-3,CSARNLQTRYF,TGCAGTGCTCGAAACCTACAAACCCGGTATTTT
-,-,TRBV19,TRBJ1-2,CASSIAATAYGYTF,TGTGCCAGTAGTATAGCGGCGACAGCCTATGGCTACACCTTC
-,-,TRBV7-2,TRBJ1-3,CASSLGGPSFPGNTIYF,TGTGCCAGCAGCTTAGGTGGTCCGAGCTTTCCTGGAAACACCATATATTTT
-,once,TRBV19,TRBJ2-2,CASSTKIVRWGNTGELFF,TGTGCCAGTAGTACCAAGATCGTAAGGTGGGGGAACACCGGGGAGCTGTTTTTT
TRBD1,-,TRBV28,TRBJ1-1,CATFTGTGHTEAFF,TGTGCCACCTTCACCGGGACAGGACACACTGAAGCTTTCTTT
-,once,TRBV27,TRBJ1-4,CASSSQWGNEKLFF,TGTGCCAGCAGTTCTCAATGGGGGAATGAAAAACTGTTTTTT
-,-,TRBV5-5,TRBJ2-1,CASSLVGSHNEQFF,TGTGCCAGCAGCTTGGTCGGGTCCCACAATGAGCAGTTCTTC
-,-,TRBV11-2,TRBJ1-5,CASSLLSNQPQHF,TGTGCCAGCAGCTTGCTCAGTAATCAGCCCCAGCATTTT
TRBD2,-,TRBV7-2,TRBJ2-1,CASSVGLAGLYNEQFF,TGTGCCAGCAGCGTCGGACTAGCGGGCCTCTACAATGAGCAGTTCTTC
-,few,TRBV27,TRBJ1-3,CASSPSDISGNTIYF,TGTGCCAGCAGTCCGAGTGACATCTCTGGAAACACCATATATTTT
-,-,TRBV18,TRBJ1-2,CASSPQRGEVYGYTF,TGTGCCAGCTCACCCCAGCGGGGGGAGGTTTATGGCTACACCTTC
-,-,TRBV7-3,TRBJ1-5,CASSLDNSQPQHF,TGTGCCAGCAGCTTAGATAACAGTCAGCCCCAGCATTTT
TRBD1,-,TRBV5-1,TRBJ1-3,CASSLGTQGAGNTIYF,TGCGCCAGCAGCTTGGGTACCCAGGGGGCAGGAAACACCATATATTTT
-,-,TRBV29-1,TRBJ1-3,CSVERQGRRNTIYF,TGCAGCGTTGAAAGGCAGGGAAGGAGAAACACCATATATTTT
TRBD2,-,TRBV6-5,TRBJ2-2,CASSLGLATTGELFF,TGTGCCAGCAGCTTAGGACTAGCGACCACCGGGGAGCTGTTTTTT
-,-,TRBV7-9,TRBJ1-2,CASSRQAGANYGYTF,TGTGCCAGCAGCAGGCAAGCAGGGGCTAACTATGGCTACACCTTC
TRBD1,-,TRBV5-8,TRBJ2-1,CASNPLMGQGAFEQFF,TGTGCCAGCAACCCGCTTATGGGGCAGGGGGCCTTTGAGCAGTTCTTC
TRBD1,-,TRBV7-8,TRBJ1-1,CASSPWTGGNTEAFF,TGTGCCAGCAGCCCCTGGACAGGAGGAAACACTGAAGCTTTCTTT
-,-,TRBV2,TRBJ1-5,CASSQDGINQPQHF,TGTGCCAGCAGTCAGGACGGAATCAATCAGCCCCAGCATTTT
TRBD1,-,TRBV2,TRBJ1-1,CATYRDRVRLDTEAFF,TGTGCCACCTACCGGGACAGGGTCCGGTTGGACACTGAAGCTTTCTTT
-,-,TRBV15,TRBJ1-5,CATSSGGEQPQHF,TGTGCCACCAGCAGTGGGGGAGAGCAGCCCCAGCATTTT
TRBD1,once,TRBV5-1,TRBJ1-2,CASSPGGPKNPAGYTF,TGCGCCAGCAGCCCAGGGGGACCCAAGAATCCGGCCGGCTACACCTTC
-,-,TRBV7-9,TRBJ1-5,CASSLGQVGGTQHF,TGTGCCAGCAGCTTAGGCCAGGTAGGGGGGACCCAGCATTTT
TRBD1,-,TRBV11-2,TRBJ1-2,CASSPTTGVGYTF,TGTGCCAGCAGCCCCACGACAGGGGTCGGCTACACCTTC
TRBD1,-,TRBV5-1,TRBJ1-4,CASSLGIGTAATNEKLFF,TGCGCCAGCAGCTTAGGGATCGGGACAGCCGCAACTAATGAAAAACTGTTTTTT
-,-,TRBV5-1,TRBJ2-5,CASSFRWTEEETQYF,TGCGCCAGCAGTTTTCGATGGACCGAAGAAGAGACCCAGTACTTC
TRBD1,-,TRBV28,TRBJ2-1,CASSLRGQQFF,TGTGCCAGCAGTTTAAGGGGGCAGCAGTTCTTC